This TCR beta chain was identified in a study of radiotherapy plus CTLA-4 blockade in lung cancer. Study-wide background: About 17% of enrolled patients responded objectively, and more than 25% had disease control.

As to this clone: Its matching antigen is unknown.

Lung cancer patients with chemo-refractory metastatic non-small-cell disease were given focal radiation plus CTLA-4 blockade with ipilimumab. Germline V CDR1 and CDR2: LNHDA, SQIVND (reference sequence). Trimming left V 6 bases short and J 11 bases short, with 14 bases between. The CDR3 loop spans 13 amino acids. Study observations and caveats: Reports identified early blood T cell clone dynamics, with interferon-beta, as the best response predictor. Among blood TCR repertoires after radiotherapy plus ipilimumab, tumor-derived clones expanded.

Data came from immunoSEQ multiplex PCR; TCRdb stores just in-frame clones and leaves some out. This table holds about 54,000 clones, roughly three quarters found once. The sequenced sample was peripheral blood, obtained from a patient treated with radiotherapy plus ipilimumab. This rearrangement joins TRBV19 to TRBJ1-6; D perhaps matches TRBD1 (6 bases). This TCR was sampled from a human donor with non-small cell lung cancer who had a partial response to radiotherapy plus ipilimumab. CDR3 in DNA: TGTGCCAGTAGCGAGGCAGGGGAAACACCCCTCCACTTT. Translation gives CASSEAGETPLHF.